This T cell receptor (beta chain) is from a study of T-cell memory formation after mild COVID-19. Study-wide results and caveats: The study found balanced CD4/CD8 in clones contracting day 15 to 85 and a CD4+ lean in later expanders. There were some responding clones in pre-infection memory, which suggested that cross-reactive memory had joined.

Sample barcodes and UMIs were carried by the TCR alpha and TCR beta cDNA libraries that 5'RACE generated with constant-segment primers. TCRdb redid the calling of the 5' RACE reads with MiXCR, one entry per CDR3 protein. The sample holds 400,000 or so distinct CDR3 sequences, around 21% seen once. This clonotype showed up just a few times. Its specificity is unknown. The germline gives CDR1 KGHDR, CDR2 SFDVKD. The CDR3 covers 13 residues. With V trimmed by 10 bases and J by 6 bases, 7 bases remained unmatched. Sequencing input: PBMCs or a T cell subset sorted from them (not recorded which). The J gene is TRBJ2-3, the V gene TRBV24-1; 9 bases line up with TRBD1. This TCR was recovered from an adult woman who had mild COVID-19 (a few samples of this study predate the infection). Cell type and time point are not known. CDR3 DNA: TGTGCCACGGGGGACAGGGTACCGGATACGCAGTATTTT. Its protein product is CATGDRVPDTQYF.